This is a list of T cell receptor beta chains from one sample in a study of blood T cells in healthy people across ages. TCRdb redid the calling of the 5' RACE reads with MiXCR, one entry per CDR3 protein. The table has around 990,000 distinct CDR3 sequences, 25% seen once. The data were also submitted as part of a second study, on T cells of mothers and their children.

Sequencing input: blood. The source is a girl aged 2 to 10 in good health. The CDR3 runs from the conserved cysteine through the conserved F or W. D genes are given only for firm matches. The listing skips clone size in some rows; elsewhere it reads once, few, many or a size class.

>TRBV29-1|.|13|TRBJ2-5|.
CSVEGGIRETQYF
TGCAGCGTTGAAGGCGGAATTAGGGAGACCCAGTACTTC
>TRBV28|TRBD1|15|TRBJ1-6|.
CASEQGPSYNSPLHF
TGTGCCAGCGAACAGGGGCCCTCCTATAATTCACCCCTCCACTTT
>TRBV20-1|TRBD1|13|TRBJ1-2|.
CSALGDRGYGYTF
TGCAGTGCCCTAGGGGACAGGGGCTATGGCTACACCTTC
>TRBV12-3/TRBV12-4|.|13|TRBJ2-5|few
CASSWVGQETQYF
TGTGCCAGCAGTTGGGTAGGCCAAGAGACCCAGTACTTC
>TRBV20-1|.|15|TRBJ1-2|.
CSAREGMTETYGYTF
TGCAGCGCCCGGGAGGGCATGACCGAGACCTATGGCTACACCTTC
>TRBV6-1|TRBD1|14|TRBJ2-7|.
CASSEWTGRYEQYF
TGTGCCAGCAGTGAATGGACAGGACGCTACGAGCAGTACTTC
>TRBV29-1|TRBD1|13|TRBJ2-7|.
CSGTDRGHYEQYF
TGCAGCGGGACAGACAGGGGCCACTACGAGCAGTACTTC
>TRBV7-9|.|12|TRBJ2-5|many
CASSLGWETQYF
TGTGCCAGCAGCTTAGGGTGGGAGACCCAGTACTTC
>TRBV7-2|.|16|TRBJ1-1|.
CASSLAERGLPMRAFF
TGTGCCAGCAGCTTAGCGGAGCGCGGTCTGCCGATGAGAGCTTTCTTT
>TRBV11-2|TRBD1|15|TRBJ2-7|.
CASGLSGQGDYEQYF
TGTGCCAGCGGCTTGTCTGGACAGGGGGACTACGAGCAGTACTTC
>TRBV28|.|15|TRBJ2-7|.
CASSLNGEGTYEQYF
TGTGCCAGCAGTTTAAATGGTGAGGGTACCTACGAGCAGTACTTC
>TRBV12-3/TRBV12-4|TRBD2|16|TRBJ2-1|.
CASSYHSGRTGNEQFF
TGTGCCAGCAGTTACCATAGCGGGAGGACAGGCAATGAGCAGTTCTTC
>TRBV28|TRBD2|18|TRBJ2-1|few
CASSSRTSLWITTDEQFF
TGTGCCAGCAGTTCCCGGACTAGCCTGTGGATCACTACAGATGAGCAGTTCTTC
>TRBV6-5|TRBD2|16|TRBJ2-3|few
CASSGSGGPNTDTQYF
TGTGCCAGCAGTGGGTCGGGGGGACCGAACACAGATACGCAGTATTTT
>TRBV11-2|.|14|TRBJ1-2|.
CASTQVLVPRGYTF
TGTGCCAGCACCCAGGTACTGGTTCCAAGAGGCTACACCTTC
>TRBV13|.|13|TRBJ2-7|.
CASGSQGTLEQYF
TGTGCCAGCGGTTCTCAGGGTACTCTCGAGCAGTACTTC
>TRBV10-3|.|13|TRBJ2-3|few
CAISETSTDTQYF
TGTGCCATCAGTGAGACCAGCACAGATACGCAGTATTTT